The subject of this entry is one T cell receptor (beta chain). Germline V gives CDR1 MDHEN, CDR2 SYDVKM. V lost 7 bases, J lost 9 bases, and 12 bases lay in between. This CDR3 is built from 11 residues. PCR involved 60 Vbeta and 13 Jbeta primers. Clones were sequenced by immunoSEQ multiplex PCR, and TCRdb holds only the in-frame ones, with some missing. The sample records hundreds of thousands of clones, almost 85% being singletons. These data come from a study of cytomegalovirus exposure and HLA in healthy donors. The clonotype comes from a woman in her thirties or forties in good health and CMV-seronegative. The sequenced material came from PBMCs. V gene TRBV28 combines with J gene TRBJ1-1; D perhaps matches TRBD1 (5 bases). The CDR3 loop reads CASTLRVQAFF. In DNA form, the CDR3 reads TGTGCCAGCACACTCAGGGTTCAAGCTTTCTTT.